Many counts were recorded for the clone carrying this T cell receptor beta chain. The antigen remains undetermined. The record originates from a study of T cells in Graves' hyperthyroidism and ophthalmopathy. Findings of the study overall: Blood also carried most thyroid clonotypes expanded above 0.001.

Amplified regions were TCR beta CDR3 sequences from RNA transcripts. An initial round of RT-PCR targeting the TCR CDR3 relied on the HTBI primer set. One entry per CDR3 protein results from TCRdb running MiXCR on the multiplex PCR reads. Of about 250,000 distinct CDR3 sequences in the sample, almost 25% were seen once. This CDR3 contains 15 residues. CDR1 MNHNS and CDR2 SASEGT come from the germline V gene. Trimming removed 4 bases at V and 2 bases at J, with 15 bases between. The J gene is TRBJ2-7, the V gene TRBV6-1; D is perhaps TRBD1 or TRBD2 (5 bases each). Sequencing used blood. The origin of this receptor is a woman between 40 and 55 years old with Graves' ophthalmopathy. This CDR3 reads CASSARDPRPYEQYF. DNA of the CDR3: TGTGCCAGCAGTGCCCGGGACCCCCGCCCCTACGAGCAGTACTTC.